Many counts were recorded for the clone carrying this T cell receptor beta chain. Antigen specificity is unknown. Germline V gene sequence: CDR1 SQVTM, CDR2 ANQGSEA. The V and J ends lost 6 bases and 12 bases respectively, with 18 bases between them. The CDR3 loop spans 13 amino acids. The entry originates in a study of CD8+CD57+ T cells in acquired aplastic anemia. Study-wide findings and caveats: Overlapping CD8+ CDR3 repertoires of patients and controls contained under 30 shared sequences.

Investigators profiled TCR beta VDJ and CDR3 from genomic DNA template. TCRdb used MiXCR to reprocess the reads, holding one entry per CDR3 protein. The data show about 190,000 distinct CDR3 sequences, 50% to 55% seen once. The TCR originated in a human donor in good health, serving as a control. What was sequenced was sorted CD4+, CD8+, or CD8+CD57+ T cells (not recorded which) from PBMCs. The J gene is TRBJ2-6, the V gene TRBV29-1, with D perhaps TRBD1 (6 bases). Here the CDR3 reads CSVESGLGGVLTF. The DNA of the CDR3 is TGCAGCGTCGAATCGGGTTTAGGGGGCGTCCTGACTTTC.